Given below is one T cell receptor (beta chain) in context. Libraries were prepared by immunoSEQ multiplex PCR; TCRdb keeps only in-frame clonotypes and omits some of them. The data hold 200,000 to 250,000 clones, with about nine tenths observed a single time. This entry comes from a study of blood T cell repertoires in COVID-19. Germline lookup yields CDR1 SGHTS and CDR2 YDEGEE. The CDR3 runs to 15 residues. Trimming pared 0 bases from V and 4 bases from J, leaving 11 bases between. This chain uses TRBV5-8 with TRBJ1-3; the D is unclear. This sequence originates from a man aged 25 to 40 in a cohort exposed to, infected with or recovered from COVID-19 (not recorded which). Sequenced sample: PBMCs or T cells enriched from blood (not recorded which). The CDR3 DNA is TGTGCCAGCAGCTTGGGCAGTATATCAGGAAACACCATATATTTT. Its translation: CASSLGSISGNTIYF.